The 23 T cell receptor beta chains given below trace back to one sample, sequenced in a study of regulatory T cells in long-lasting Graves disease. HTBI primers from iRepertoire and Arm-PCR of CDR3 regions yielded the TCR beta libraries. Each CDR3 protein is one row after TCRdb ran MiXCR on the multiplex PCR reads. In the table there are hundreds of thousands of distinct CDR3 sequences, approximately 23% of which are singletons. Documented time point: persistent/refractory GD, antithyroid drugs over 5 years with positive TRAb. Researchers made the TCR library from RNA that was extracted from PBMCs. This specimen consisted of peripheral blood mononuclear cells (PBMCs), obtained when the disease was refractory, from a patient treated with antithyroid drugs. The receptors here all came from a female donor with Graves disease.

V and J are TRBV12-3 or TRBV12-4 and TRBJ2-2; tentatively, D is TRBD1 (6 bases). Trimming removed 3 bases at V and 7 bases at J, with 9 bases between. The CDR3 has 13 amino acids. The CDR3 is CASSFQGFGELFF. DNA for the CDR3: TGTGCCAGCAGTTTCCAGGGGTTCGGGGAGCTGTTTTTT.

V is TRBV7-2 and J is TRBJ1-1; possible D gene TRBD1, 5 bases. Trimming stripped 0 bases from V and 10 bases from J, with 12 bases between. The germline V gene has CDR1 SGHTA and CDR2 FQGNSA. This CDR3 is 13 amino acids long. The chain's CDR3 is CASSLAGGGVAFF. CDR3 sequence (DNA): TGTGCCAGCAGCTTAGCGGGGGGAGGGGTAGCTTTCTTT.

This clonotype turned up a few times. This chain uses TRBV4-1 with TRBJ1-2; TRBD1 agrees at 9 bases. CDR1 is MGHRA and CDR2 is YSYEKL in the germline V gene. This CDR3 spans 16 amino acids. V lost 1 base, J lost 2 bases, and 5 bases stayed unmatched. The CDR3 DNA reads TGCGCCAGCAGCCAAGTGGGACAGGGTCCCAACTATGGCTACACCTTC. This encodes CASSQVGQGPNYGYTF.

The chain joins TRBV4-3 to TRBJ1-2; no reliable D call. The CDR3 is made up of 16 amino acids. Germline assignment: CDR1 LGHNA and CDR2 YSLEER. V lost 1 base and J 0 bases, leaving 12 bases between the germline ends. The CDR3 protein is CASSQVWRLTNYGYTF. CDR3 sequence (DNA): TGCGCCAGCAGCCAAGTGTGGCGGCTGACTAACTATGGCTACACCTTC.

This clonotype came up a few times. The J gene is TRBJ2-7, the V gene TRBV7-2; 8 nucleotides align to TRBD1. The CDR3 has 16 amino acids. V shed 1 base, J shed 4 bases, and the junction held 9 bases outside the gene matches. Germline lookup yields CDR1 SGHTA and CDR2 FQGNSA. The CDR3 loop reads CASSLGQGATGYEQYF. The CDR3 DNA reads as TGTGCCAGCAGCTTAGGTCAGGGGGCGACAGGGTACGAGCAGTACTTC.

This clonotype was detected a few times. This chain joins TRBV7-2 and TRBJ1-5, with D unclear. This CDR3 spans 13 amino acids. Germline V lookup: CDR1 SGHTA, CDR2 FQGNSA. Trimming took off 6 bases at V and 4 bases at J, with 10 bases between the two ends. The DNA for the CDR3 is TGTGCCAGCAGTTATAACAAGAATCAGCCCCAGCATTTT. Amino acids: CASSYNKNQPQHF. The entire variable domain, with the rest obtained from reference TRBV7-2 and TRBJ1-5, is as follows: GAGVSQSPSNKVTEKGKDVELRCDPISGHTALYWYRQSLGQGLEFLIYFQGNSAPDKSGLPSDRFSAERTGGSVSTLTIQRTQQEDSAVYLCASSYNKNQPQHFGDGTRLSIL.

This clonotype has only a few counts. The J gene is TRBJ2-5, the V gene TRBV4-1; D not resolved. The V gene lost 4 bases and the J gene lost 5 bases, with 11 bases spanning the gap. This CDR3 has 13 amino acids. Germline V gives CDR1 MGHRA, CDR2 YSYEKL. CDR3 loop: CASSPRLRETQYF. DNA of the CDR3: TGCGCCAGCAGCCCCCGCCTCAGGGAGACCCAGTACTTC.

In its sample, this clonotype was seen many times. The chain couples TRBV11-2 to TRBJ1-1, with TRBD1 as a possible D gene (6 bases). CDR1 and CDR2 from the germline V gene are SGHAT and FQNNGV. V was pared by 6 bases and J by 5 bases, with 13 bases between. The CDR3 is made up of 13 amino acids. The CDR3 spells CASRLTGGTEAFF. The DNA for the CDR3 is TGTGCCAGCAGGCTGACAGGTGGTACTGAAGCTTTCTTT.

This clonotype was counted at least ten times. The chain links TRBV12-5 to TRBJ2-5; 7 nucleotides align to TRBD2. The CDR3 is 13 residues long. Germline lookup yields CDR1 LGHNT and CDR2 FRNRAP. V dropped 5 bases and J dropped 2; count of bases not matched to a gene: 2. The DNA for the CDR3 is TGTGCTAGTGGTCGTAGCGGGCAAGAGACCCAGTACTTC. Encoded protein: CASGRSGQETQYF.

A word on this clonotype: It may be a read error: a sequence one base away is much more abundant. This chain joins TRBV10-3 and TRBJ2-2; D possibly matches TRBD1 or TRBD2 (5 bases each). The V and J ends lost 10 bases and 2 bases respectively, with 14 bases between them. Looked up from germline, CDR1 is ENHRY and CDR2 is SYGVKD. The CDR3 consists of 14 residues. CDR3 in DNA: TGTGCCACCAAGGGACGGGGAAACACCGGGGAGCTGTTTTTT. It is translated as CATKGRGNTGELFF.

This clonotype has ten or more counts. V usage is TRBV10-3 and J usage is TRBJ2-7, with 8 bases aligning to TRBD2. Trimming cost V 8 bases and J 5 bases; bases outside gene matches: 11. This CDR3 comprises 14 residues. The germline V gene has CDR1 ENHRY and CDR2 SYGVKD. The CDR3 nucleotides read TGTGCCATCGGGAAGAGCGGGAGTCAGAACGAGCAGTACTTC. This codes for CAIGKSGSQNEQYF.

The chain carries TRBV7-8 and TRBJ2-2; the D is unclear. This CDR3 contains 13 residues. Germline V gene lookup returns CDR1 SGHVS and CDR2 FQNEAQ. Trimming cost V 4 bases and J 8 bases, with 11 bases left between them. CDR3 loop: CASSSRIPGELFF. In nucleotides, the CDR3 is TGTGCCAGCAGCTCCCGGATACCGGGGGAGCTGTTTTTT.

Here the CDR3 reads CASSPPSRSGSLEGNEQFF. The CDR3 bases are TGTGCCAGCAGTCCCCCCAGCCGGAGCGGGAGTTTAGAAGGCAATGAGCAGTTCTTC. The V gene is TRBV6-1, the J gene TRBJ2-1; TRBD2 aligns across 8 bases. From germline, CDR1 is MNHNS and CDR2 SASEGT. J was trimmed by 6 bases and V by 5 bases; bases with no gene match: 21. This CDR3 has 19 residues.

This clonotype was found a few times. The chain uses TRBV18 and TRBJ2-6, with D perhaps being TRBD1 or TRBD2 (5 bases each). V was shortened by 2 bases and J by 4 bases, with 6 bases between the two germline ends. The CDR3 extends over 14 amino acids. CDR1 KGHSH and CDR2 LQKENI come from the germline V gene. CDR3 bases: TGTGCCAGCTCACCAGGGGACGGGGCCAACGTCCTGACTTTC. As protein: CASSPGDGANVLTF.

This rearrangement joins TRBV12-3 or TRBV12-4 to TRBJ1-2; 9 bases are a match to TRBD1. With 5 bases clipped from V and 11 bases from J, the junction kept 0 bases outside the gene matches. There are 10 residues in the CDR3. CDR3 DNA sequence: TGTGCCAGCAGTGGACAGGGGTACACCTTC. It yields the protein CASSGQGYTF.

This clonotype was observed a handful of times. The chain employs TRBV5-1 and TRBJ1-1, with D maybe TRBD1 (5 bases). CDR1 SGHRS and CDR2 YFSETQ come from the germline V gene. The CDR3 runs to 15 residues. V gave up 0 bases and J gave up 4 bases, with 13 bases separating them. CDR3 amino acids: CASSLAARDGTEAFF. Written as DNA, the CDR3 is TGCGCCAGCAGCTTGGCCGCCAGGGATGGCACTGAAGCTTTCTTT.

This chain links TRBV5-1 with TRBJ1-2; D perhaps matches TRBD1 (5 bases). Trimming stripped 4 bases from V and 2 bases from J, with 12 bases between. CDR1 is SGHRS, CDR2 YFSETQ, per germline. This CDR3 is built from 14 residues. In DNA form, the CDR3 reads TGCGCCAGCAGCCCGGACGGGGGGAACTATGGCTACACCTTC. Translation: CASSPDGGNYGYTF. The full variable domain, completed using reference TRBV5-1 and TRBJ1-2, is KAGVTQTPRYLIKTRGQQVTLSCSPISGHRSVSWYQQTPGQGLQFLFEYFSETQRNKGNFPGRFSGRQFSNSRSEMNVSTLELGDSALYLCASSPDGGNYGYTFGSGTRLTVV.

In its sample, this clonotype was seen many times. The V gene is TRBV28, the J gene TRBJ2-5, with D maybe TRBD2 (5 bases). This CDR3 contains 13 residues. V lost 9 bases and J lost 6, with 17 bases in between. Looked up from germline, CDR1 is MDHEN and CDR2 is SYDVKM. CDR3 residues: CASSGGSTQTQYF. CDR3 nucleotides: TGTGCCAGTTCTGGTGGGAGCACGCAGACCCAGTACTTC.

This clonotype was counted many times. V is TRBV13 and J is TRBJ1-2; D is ambiguous. Germline-derived CDR1 and CDR2 are PRHDT and FYEKMQ (reference sequence). The CDR3 is 12 amino acids. V was shortened by 2 bases and J by 6 bases, with 7 bases between the two germline ends. CDR3 sequence: CASSLSQDGYTF. The CDR3 nucleotides read TGTGCCAGCAGCTTAAGCCAGGATGGCTACACCTTC.

This sequence joins TRBV27 and TRBJ2-1, with TRBD2 as a possible D gene (6 bases). The ends were cut back, 3 bases at V and 2 bases at J, with 8 bases in the middle. The CDR3 extends over 14 amino acids. Germline V gene data show CDR1 as MNHEY and CDR2 as SMNVEV (reference sequence). Here the CDR3 reads CASSFGGPYNEQFF. The CDR3 DNA sequence: TGTGCCAGCAGTTTTGGAGGGCCCTACAATGAGCAGTTCTTC.

This clonotype was found many times. V usage is TRBV28 and J usage is TRBJ1-1; 8 bases line up with TRBD1. The CDR3 extends over 13 amino acids. V shed 2 bases and J 6 bases; nucleotides not matched to a gene: 2. Germline CDR1 and CDR2: MDHEN and SYDVKM. CDR3 in amino acids: CASSLGRGPEAFF. DNA for the CDR3: TGTGCCAGCAGTTTAGGCAGGGGGCCTGAAGCTTTCTTT.

This clonotype was recorded many times. The rearrangement joins TRBV12-3 or TRBV12-4 to TRBJ2-6; either TRBD1 or TRBD2 may fit D (6 bases each). V lost 11 bases and J lost 4, with 15 bases in between. The CDR3 runs 14 residues. CDR3 amino acids: CAVRGASGANVLTF. In nucleotides, the CDR3 is TGTGCCGTAAGGGGGGCCTCCGGGGCCAACGTCCTGACTTTC.

This clonotype was picked up one time. V usage is TRBV5-6 and J usage is TRBJ2-7, with TRBD1 as a possible D gene (6 bases). CDR1 is SGHDT, CDR2 YYEEEE, per germline. This CDR3 comprises 15 residues. Trimming took off 4 bases at V and 0 bases at J, with 14 bases between the two ends. The CDR3 spells CASSPSWGLSYEQYF. As DNA, the CDR3 is TGTGCCAGCAGCCCAAGTTGGGGGCTCTCCTACGAGCAGTACTTC. Looking up the rest from reference TRBV5-6 and TRBJ2-7 gives the full variable domain: DAGVTQSPTHLIKTRGQQVTLRCSPKSGHDTVSWYQQALGQGPQFIFQYYEEEERQRGNFPDRFSGHQFPNYSSELNVNALLLGDSALYLCASSPSWGLSYEQYFGPGTRLTVT.